The 20 T cell receptor beta chains in this list originate from one sample, sequenced in a study of CXCR3-negative and CXCR3-positive naive CD8 T cells. The TRB cDNA libraries were prepared by 5' RACE with UMI labels. Using the 5' RACE reads, TCRdb records one entry per CDR3 protein without DNA. The sample table sets out over 70,000 distinct CDR3 sequences. The sample comprised naive CXCR3- CD8+ T cells from blood. Specified subset: CD45RO-CCR7+CD27+CD95- naive CD8+ T cells lacking CXCR3 (TNR3-). These TCRs come from a human donor in good health. Some clones in this sample may be carry-over from other donors' samples.

The rearrangement links TRBV12-3 or TRBV12-4 to TRBJ2-7; without DNA, the TCRdb call of TRBD1 cannot be checked. CDR3 length: 15 residues. The CDR3 loop is CASTTRGGHSYEQYF.

The V call is TRBV4-1, the J call TRBJ2-1; the D gene TCRdb calls, TRBD2, cannot be checked with no DNA. The CDR3 is 15 residues long. Germline V gene lookup returns CDR1 MGHRA and CDR2 YSYEKL. The CDR3: CASSQEASGYNEQFF.

This CDR3 is CSVRPNPTYEQHF. The V gene is TRBV29-1, the J gene TRBJ2-7. The CDR3 runs to 13 residues. Germline CDR1 is SQVTM and CDR2 is ANQGSEA.

The chain carries TRBV28 and TRBJ1-1; the D call from TCRdb, TRBD1, cannot be confirmed without DNA. The CDR3 sequence is 14 residues long. CDR1 is MDHEN, CDR2 SYDVKM, per germline. The CDR3 loop reads CASSLTGENTEAFF.

The chain links TRBV9 to TRBJ2-2; TCRdb lists TRBD1, though no DNA is available to test this call. There are 17 residues in the CDR3. Germline V gene data show CDR1 as SGDLS and CDR2 as YYNGEE. The CDR3 reads CASSAFDRASNTGELFF. The full variable domain, completed using reference TRBV9 and TRBJ2-2, is DSGVTQTPKHLITATGQRVTLRCSPRSGDLSVYWYQQSLDQGLQFLIQYYNGEERAKGNILERFSAQQFPDLHSELNLSSLELGDSALYFCASSAFDRASNTGELFFGEGSRLTVL.

The V call is TRBV12-3 or TRBV12-4, the J call TRBJ2-1; TCRdb's D call, TRBD1, is unchecked because there is no DNA. The CDR3 totals 14 residues. CDR3 sequence reads: CASSRRDTFDEQFF.

The V and J genes are TRBV11-3 and TRBJ2-1; TCRdb proposes TRBD2, but this gene call is untestable without DNA. Germline V lookup: CDR1 SGHNT, CDR2 YENEEA. The CDR3 length is 14 residues. The CDR3 here is CASSEGLLYNEQFF. The whole variable domain, filled in from reference TRBV11-3 and TRBJ2-1, reads EAGVVQSPRYKIIEKKQPVAFWCNPISGHNTLYWYLQNLGQGPELLIRYENEEAVDDSQLPKDRFSAERLKGVDSTLKIQPAELGDSAVYLCASSEGLLYNEQFFGPGTRLTVL.

The chain uses TRBV19 and TRBJ2-3. The CDR3 length is 13 residues. The germline CDR1 and CDR2 sequences are LNHDA and SQIVND (reference sequence). The CDR3 here is CASSIYSPDTQYF.

The V and J genes are TRBV9 and TRBJ2-1; the D call from TCRdb, TRBD1, cannot be confirmed without DNA. Germline V gene lookup returns CDR1 SGDLS and CDR2 YYNGEE. The CDR3 is 14 amino acids. CDR3 protein: CASSPGGVYNEQFF.

The gene calls are TRBV23-1 and TRBJ2-2. TRBV23-1 is an open reading frame, and its role is uncertain. The CDR3 has 14 amino acids. The CDR3 is CASSQLPHTGELFF.

This chain joins TRBV28 and TRBJ2-7; the TCRdb D gene call, TRBD2, has no DNA to confirm it. This CDR3 comprises 16 residues. The germline V gene encodes CDR1 MDHEN and CDR2 SYDVKM. The CDR3 sequence: CASNTGTASPYYEQYF.

The chain has TRBV19 and TRBJ2-2. The CDR3 runs 15 residues. Germline assignment: CDR1 LNHDA and CDR2 SQIVND (reference sequence). The CDR3 reads CASRWPPVGTGELFF.

This rearrangement joins TRBV29-1 to TRBJ2-7; TCRdb outputs TRBD2, but without DNA this stays unchecked. The CDR3 runs to 14 residues. Germline V gene sequence: CDR1 SQVTM, CDR2 ANQGSEA. The CDR3 sequence is CSVESGGPSYEQYF.

The chain combines TRBV20-1 with TRBJ2-1; TCRdb gives TRBD2 as the D gene, but with no DNA this cannot be confirmed. The CDR3 contains 14 residues. The germline V gene encodes CDR1 DFQATT and CDR2 SNEGSKA (reference sequence). CDR3 region: CSADLLAGGDEQFF.

This sequence joins TRBV7-6 and TRBJ2-3; absent DNA, TCRdb's TRBD2 call cannot be checked. The CDR3 spans 16 residues. Germline-derived CDR1 and CDR2 are SGHVS and FNYEAQ. CDR3 loop: CASSPWTSGSADTQYF.

The genes are TRBV14 and TRBJ2-7. Germline CDR1 is SGHDN and CDR2 is FVKESK. The CDR3 is 12 amino acids. The CDR3 reads CASSRPYHEQYF.

This chain connects TRBV7-9 to TRBJ2-1. Germline CDR1 is SEHNR and CDR2 is FQNEAQ (reference sequence). The CDR3 is 16 residues long. The CDR3 protein is CASSLGEGGSYNEQFF.

The V and J genes are TRBV7-9 and TRBJ2-1. This CDR3 contains 15 residues. The germline V gene has CDR1 SEHNR and CDR2 FQNEAQ (reference sequence). CDR3 amino acids: CASSIPGGSYNEQFF.

The chain has TRBV7-9 and TRBJ2-1; the TRBD1 assignment by TCRdb is unverifiable without DNA. CDR1 and CDR2 (germline): SEHNR, FQNEAQ (reference sequence). This CDR3 has 15 residues. The CDR3 loop is CASSLFAGGDNEQFF.

J is TRBJ2-1 and V is TRBV4-3; TCRdb's D gene call, TRBD2, goes unchecked for lack of DNA. Germline CDR1 is LGHNA and CDR2 is YSLEER. The CDR3 consists of 15 residues. The CDR3 here is CASSQDWGSGGLQFF.